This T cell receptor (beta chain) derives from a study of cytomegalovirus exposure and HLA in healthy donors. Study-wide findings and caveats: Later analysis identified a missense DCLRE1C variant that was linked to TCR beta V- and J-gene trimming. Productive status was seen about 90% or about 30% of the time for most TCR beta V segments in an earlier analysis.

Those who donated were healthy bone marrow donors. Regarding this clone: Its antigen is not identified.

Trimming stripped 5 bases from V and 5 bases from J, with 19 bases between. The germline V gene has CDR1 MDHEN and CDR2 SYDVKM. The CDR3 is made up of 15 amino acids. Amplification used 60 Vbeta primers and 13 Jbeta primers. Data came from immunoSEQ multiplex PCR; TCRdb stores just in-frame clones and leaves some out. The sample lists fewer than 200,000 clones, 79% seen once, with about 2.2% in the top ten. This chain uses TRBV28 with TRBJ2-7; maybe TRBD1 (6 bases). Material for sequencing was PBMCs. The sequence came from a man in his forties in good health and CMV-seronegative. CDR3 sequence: CASSGGQPSFDEQYF. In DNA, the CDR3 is TGTGCCAGCAGTGGGGGACAACCTAGCTTCGACGAGCAGTACTTC. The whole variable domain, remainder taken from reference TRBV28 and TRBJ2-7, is DVKVTQSSRYLVKRTGEKVFLECVQDMDHENMFWYRQDPGLGLRLIYFSYDVKMKEKGDIPEGYSVSREKKERFSLILESASTNQTSMYLCASSGGQPSFDEQYFGPGTRLTVT.